The rows below give T cell receptor beta chains drawn from one sample of a study of breast tumors, draining lymph nodes, adjacent tissues. TCRdb itself ran the multiplex PCR reads through MiXCR, one entry per CDR3 protein. This sample carries about 220,000 distinct CDR3 sequences, less than 45% of them seen once, and the ten largest clones take over 3.5%. The sample comprised axillary lymph node tissue. The source is a female donor with breast cancer. Some clones in this sample may be carry-over from other donors' samples. Each CDR3 is given with its conserved first and last residue. The order of the fields is D gene, J gene, V gene, clone size, CDR3 DNA, CDR3 protein. D genes are given only for firm matches. Only part of the rows carry a size: once, few, many, or a class if the clone is expanded.

D: -
J: TRBJ2-7
V: TRBV20-1
size: many
DNA: TGCAGTGCTAGAGTATCCAGCGGGCCCTACGAGCAGTACTTC
CDR3: CSARVSSGPYEQYF

D: TRBD2
J: TRBJ2-1
V: TRBV11-1
size: -
DNA: TGTGCCAGCAGCCCATCGACTAGCGGGGGTTTAAGCTCCTACAATGAGCAGTTCTTC
CDR3: CASSPSTSGGLSSYNEQFF

D: -
J: TRBJ2-2
V: TRBV9
size: many
DNA: TGTGCCAGCAGCGTAAAGACCGGGGAGCTGTTTTTT
CDR3: CASSVKTGELFF

D: -
J: TRBJ1-4
V: TRBV28
size: -
DNA: TGTGCCACCTCCTTAAGCGAAAAACTGTTTTTT
CDR3: CATSLSEKLFF

D: TRBD1
J: TRBJ1-2
V: TRBV25-1
size: many
DNA: TGTGCCAGCAGTGACGCAGGGGGCTACTATGGCTACACCTTC
CDR3: CASSDAGGYYGYTF

D: -
J: TRBJ2-5
V: TRBV19
size: many
DNA: TGTGCCAGTAGTCCTTCCCAAGAGACCCAGTACTTC
CDR3: CASSPSQETQYF

D: -
J: TRBJ2-7
V: TRBV6-6
size: -
DNA: TGTGCCAGCAGTTACTCGGGGTCAGGGATATCCTACGAGCAGTACTTC
CDR3: CASSYSGSGISYEQYF

D: -
J: TRBJ2-3
V: TRBV5-1
size: many
DNA: TGCGCCAGCAGCTTGGATTCTGTTGGGGACACAGATACGCAGTATTTT
CDR3: CASSLDSVGDTDTQYF

D: TRBD1
J: TRBJ1-5
V: TRBV7-9
size: few
DNA: TGTGCCAGCAGCTTAGGGACAGGGGGCATTCAGCCCCAGCATTTT
CDR3: CASSLGTGGIQPQHF

D: -
J: TRBJ1-5
V: TRBV6-2/TRBV6-3
size: -
DNA: TGTGCCAGCAGTTTGTGGGCTCAACAGCCCCAGCATTTT
CDR3: CASSLWAQQPQHF

D: -
J: TRBJ2-7
V: TRBV27
size: -
DNA: TGTGCCAGCAGTTACCGGGAGTCGTACGAGCAGTACTTC
CDR3: CASSYRESYEQYF

D: TRBD2
J: TRBJ2-1
V: TRBV12-3/TRBV12-4
size: many
DNA: TGTGCCAGCAGGCTCCGGACTAGCGGGAGGGCCCCGTTTAATGAGCAGTTCTTC
CDR3: CASRLRTSGRAPFNEQFF

D: TRBD1
J: TRBJ1-2
V: TRBV2
size: -
DNA: TGTGCCAGCAGTTCAGGGGGACAGGGCCAATATGGCTACACCTTC
CDR3: CASSSGGQGQYGYTF

D: -
J: TRBJ2-7
V: TRBV6-4
size: many
DNA: TGTGCCAGCAGTCACTCGTGGGGGTCCGAGCAGTACTTC
CDR3: CASSHSWGSEQYF

D: -
J: TRBJ1-3
V: TRBV14
size: many
DNA: TGTGCCAGCAGCCAACAGGGACAAGTTCTCGGCGCCATATATTTT
CDR3: CASSQQGQVLGAIYF

D: -
J: TRBJ2-7
V: TRBV29-1
size: many
DNA: TGCAGCGTTGTTTTACAGGGCGCGAGCTACGAGCAGTACTTC
CDR3: CSVVLQGASYEQYF

D: TRBD1
J: TRBJ2-5
V: TRBV12-5
size: many
DNA: TGTGCTAGTGGTCCCCAGGGACAGGAAGAGACCCAGTACTTC
CDR3: CASGPQGQEETQYF

D: TRBD1
J: TRBJ1-3
V: TRBV6-5
size: -
DNA: TGTGCCAGCAGTTTCGACGGGACAGCAGTTGGAAACACCATATATTTT
CDR3: CASSFDGTAVGNTIYF